These 27 T cell receptor beta chains were all obtained from the same sample, sequenced in a study of blood T cell repertoires in COVID-19. The protocol was immunoSEQ multiplex PCR, while the TCRdb copy is restricted to in-frame clones and leaves out a portion. The sample carries more than 200,000 clones, 85% to 90% recorded once. The specimen was peripheral blood. All receptors derive from a woman aged 50 to 60 with acute or convalescent COVID-19.

This clone was seen once. The CDR3 sequence: CASSRDSLYGYTF. In DNA form, the CDR3 reads TGCGCCAGCAGCCGGGACAGCCTCTATGGCTACACCTTC. V is TRBV5-1 and J is TRBJ1-2, with 7 bases matching TRBD1. From germline, CDR1 is SGHRS and CDR2 YFSETQ. This CDR3 region has 13 residues. Trimming cost V 4 bases and J 4 bases; bases outside gene matches: 4.

The CDR3 coding sequence is TGTGCCATCAGTGATCGGGCTAGCGGGAACCTGGACAATGAGCAGTTCTTC. It codes for CAISDRASGNLDNEQFF. The chain links TRBV10-3 to TRBJ2-1; 9 bases map to TRBD2. Losses at the gene ends were 3 bases for V and 5 bases for J; bases not matched to a gene: 11. CDR3 length: 17 residues. The V gene's germline CDR1 is ENHRY and CDR2 SYGVKD.

V and J are TRBV18 and TRBJ2-7, with 8 positions matching TRBD1. V lost 4 bases, J lost 3 bases, and 5 bases stayed unmatched. The CDR3 runs to 14 residues. CDR1 KGHSH and CDR2 LQKENI come from the germline V gene. CDR3 amino acids: CASSRLGQGYEQYF. The CDR3 DNA reads TGTGCCAGCTCACGGCTCGGACAGGGCTACGAGCAGTACTTC. Filled out from reference TRBV18 and TRBJ2-7, the complete variable domain reads NAGVMQNPRHLVRRRGQEARLRCSPMKGHSHVYWYRQLPEEGLKFMVYLQKENIIDESGMPKERFSAEFPKEGPSILRIQQVVRGDSAAYFCASSRLGQGYEQYFGPGTRLTVT.

The chain links TRBV19 to TRBJ1-4; tentatively, D is TRBD1 (5 bases). Germline CDR1 and CDR2: LNHDA and SQIVND (reference sequence). The CDR3 contains 17 residues. Trimming took off 2 bases at V and 7 bases at J, with 20 bases between the two ends. CDR3 loop: CASSIQGAPSRVEKLFF. CDR3 bases: TGTGCCAGTAGTATACAAGGGGCTCCCTCAAGAGTTGAAAAACTGTTTTTT.

V is TRBV4-1 and J is TRBJ1-1; 11 positions agree with TRBD1. V lost 3 bases and J lost 4; bases outside the gene matches: 1. This CDR3 contains 14 residues. Germline V lookup: CDR1 MGHRA, CDR2 YSYEKL. In DNA, the CDR3 is TGCGCCAGCAGCCATGGGACAGGGGGCACTGAAGCTTTCTTT. Protein sequence: CASSHGTGGTEAFF.

The chain has TRBV29-1 and TRBJ1-3; D is unresolved. Germline-derived CDR1 and CDR2 are SQVTM and ANQGSEA. Trimming removed 4 bases from V and 1 base from J, with 14 bases in between. The CDR3 runs to 15 residues. The CDR3 protein is CSVVPDTQSGNTIYF. The CDR3 DNA reads as TGCAGCGTTGTCCCCGACACTCAATCTGGAAACACCATATATTTT.

V and J are TRBV30 and TRBJ2-5, with 9 positions matching TRBD2. Trimming removed 8 bases from V and 1 base from J; junction bases left unmatched: 8. The CDR3 spans 14 residues. Germline V CDR1 and CDR2: GTSNPN, SVGIG (reference sequence). CDR3 in amino acids: CARGGAGGQETQYF. CDR3 bases: TGTGCCAGGGGAGGAGCGGGGGGCCAAGAGACCCAGTACTTC.

This rearrangement joins TRBV7-3 to TRBJ2-3, with 8 bases that match TRBD1. The junction had 2 bases not matched to a gene; V was cut back by 5 bases and J by 1 base. CDR3 length: 14 residues. Germline CDR1 is SGHTA and CDR2 is FQGTGA. Here the CDR3 reads CASSQTGGTDTQYF. The CDR3 region has the DNA TGTGCCAGCAGCCAGACAGGGGGCACAGATACGCAGTATTTT.

This chain connects TRBV6-5 to TRBJ2-1; 8 bases agree with TRBD2. Germline V gene lookup returns CDR1 MNHEY and CDR2 SVGAGI. The length of the CDR3 is 14 residues. The V and J ends lost 8 bases and 6 bases, in that order; junction bases with no gene match: 9. CDR3 coding DNA: TGTGCCAGCCGCCGGGGGAGCGGGGGCAATGAGCAGTTCTTC. It encodes CASRRGSGGNEQFF.

As to this clone: Other DNA sequences in this sample translate to the same CDR3. CDR3 coding DNA: TGTGCCAGCTCACCCGGACAGGGTAGCAATCAGCCCCAGCATTTT. Amino acids: CASSPGQGSNQPQHF. The chain links TRBV18 to TRBJ1-5; the match to TRBD1 covers 8 bases. The V segment lost 3 bases and the J segment 0 bases; nucleotides outside the gene matches: 1. Germline CDR1 reads KGHSH; CDR2 reads LQKENI. This CDR3 comprises 15 residues.

This chain links TRBV9 with TRBJ2-3; no definite D call. This CDR3 contains 14 residues. Trimming took 6 bases from V and 0 from J, leaving 11 bases between them. Germline V lookup: CDR1 SGDLS, CDR2 YYNGEE. This chain's CDR3 is CASTPGASTDTQYF. The CDR3 DNA reads as TGTGCCAGCACCCCCGGAGCTAGCACAGATACGCAGTATTTT.

This sequence joins TRBV12-5 and TRBJ2-7; 10 bases fit TRBD2. This CDR3 spans 17 amino acids. The germline V gene encodes CDR1 LGHNT and CDR2 FRNRAP. V shed 2 bases and J 4 bases; nucleotides not matched to a gene: 11. This chain's CDR3 is CASGLPHAGTSVYEQYF. The CDR3 nucleotides read TGTGCTAGTGGTTTGCCACACGCCGGGACTAGCGTTTACGAGCAGTACTTC.

The chain has TRBV6-5 and TRBJ2-2; unclear D gene. The CDR3 runs to 15 residues. From germline, CDR1 is MNHEY and CDR2 SVGAGI. V lost 6 bases and J 3 bases, leaving 14 bases between the germline ends. This CDR3 is CASSIQAMDTGELFF. CDR3 DNA sequence: TGTGCCAGCAGCATTCAGGCGATGGACACCGGGGAGCTGTTTTTT.

This rearrangement joins TRBV30 to TRBJ1-2, with TRBD1 matching over 7 bases. The germline gives CDR1 GTSNPN, CDR2 SVGIG (reference sequence). V shed 3 bases, J shed 6 bases, and the junction held 10 bases outside the gene matches. The CDR3 runs 14 residues. This CDR3 reads CAWRRLDREDGYTF. The DNA of the CDR3 is TGTGCCTGGAGGAGATTAGACAGGGAGGATGGCTACACCTTC.

This chain connects TRBV7-3 to TRBJ2-2; 8 nucleotides match TRBD1. The CDR3 is 16 residues long. In germline, CDR1 is SGHTA, CDR2 FQGTGA. Unmatched junction bases numbered 8, after V lost 2 bases and J lost 6 bases. The DNA for the CDR3 is TGTGCCAGCAGCTTATCTGGCAGGGGGCGATCCGGGGAGCTGTTTTTT. Translating it yields CASSLSGRGRSGELFF. The full variable domain, completed using reference TRBV7-3 and TRBJ2-2, is GAGVSQTPSNKVTEKGKYVELRCDPISGHTALYWYRQSLGQGPEFLIYFQGTGAADDSGLPNDRFFAVRPEGSVSTLKIQRTERGDSAVYLCASSLSGRGRSGELFFGEGSRLTVL.

The chain uses TRBV7-2 and TRBJ2-5; 8 bases match TRBD1. CDR1 is SGHTA, CDR2 FQGNSA, per germline. V shed 5 bases, J shed 2 bases, and the junction held 4 bases outside the gene matches. The CDR3 covers 14 residues. The CDR3 protein is CASSEGTGQETQYF. In DNA, the CDR3 is TGTGCCAGCAGCGAGGGGACAGGACAAGAGACCCAGTACTTC.

The chain links TRBV11-2 to TRBJ2-1; 8 nucleotides match TRBD2. The CDR3 totals 16 residues. Germline trimming cut 6 bases from V and 7 bases from J; bases unmatched to any gene: 14. The germline CDR1 and CDR2 sequences are SGHAT and FQNNGV. CDR3 nucleotides: TGTGCCAGCAGTTCGACCGGGACTAGGTCACCAAATGAGCAGTTCTTC. Translation gives CASSSTGTRSPNEQFF.

V gene TRBV6-6 combines with J gene TRBJ2-7, with 9 nucleotides matching TRBD1. Germline CDR1 reads MNHNY; CDR2 reads SVGAGI (reference sequence). This CDR3 is built from 16 residues. V shed 6 bases, J shed 2 bases, and the junction held 11 bases outside the gene matches. CDR3 amino acids: CASSPAQGTGTYEQYF. Written as DNA, the CDR3 is TGTGCCAGCAGCCCCGCCCAGGGGACAGGGACCTACGAGCAGTACTTC.

The gene calls are TRBV6-2 or TRBV6-3 and TRBJ2-7; 7 bases fit TRBD1. CDR3 size: 14 residues. Per germline, CDR1 MNHEY and CDR2 SVGEGT. Trimming removed 1 base from V and 3 bases from J; junction bases left unmatched: 3. The CDR3 bases are TGTGCCAGCAGTTACTTGGGACAGCACTACGAGCAGTACTTC. This sequence encodes CASSYLGQHYEQYF.

The rearrangement links TRBV24-1 to TRBJ2-7; D unclear. This CDR3 is 14 amino acids long. V shed 3 bases and J shed 0 bases, with 8 bases lying between them. The germline V gene encodes CDR1 KGHDR and CDR2 SFDVKD. CDR3 bases: TGTGCCACCAGTGATCCGAGGAGCTCCTACGAGCAGTACTTC. Protein product: CATSDPRSSYEQYF.

A single count supports this clone. V usage is TRBV5-5 and J usage is TRBJ1-2; TRBD1 is a possible D gene (6 bases). The CDR3 is 15 residues long. The germline gives CDR1 SGHKS, CDR2 YYEKEE (reference sequence). Trimming took 0 bases from V and 2 from J, leaving 11 bases between them. This CDR3 is CASSLGTASNYGYTF. In DNA, the CDR3 is TGTGCCAGCAGCTTGGGGACAGCCTCCAACTATGGCTACACCTTC.

The V and J genes are TRBV4-2 and TRBJ2-7; D not certain. Trimming stripped 1 base from V and 6 bases from J, with 7 bases between. The CDR3 totals 12 residues. Germline V gene sequence: CDR1 LGHNA, CDR2 YNFKEQ. CDR3 DNA sequence: TGTGCCAGCAGCCAAGGTACCGGCGAGCAGTACTTC. Protein: CASSQGTGEQYF.

The chain combines TRBV5-4 with TRBJ2-7, with 7 bases lining up with TRBD2. Unmatched junction bases numbered 3, after V lost 1 base and J lost 5 bases. Germline V gene data show CDR1 as SGHNT and CDR2 as YYREEE (reference sequence). This CDR3 comprises 13 residues. The CDR3 nucleotides read TGTGCCAGCAGCTTGCTGGGAGGGGACGAGCAGTACTTC. It translates to CASSLLGGDEQYF. Using reference TRBV5-4 and TRBJ2-7 for the parts outside the CDR3, the full variable domain is ETGVTQSPTHLIKTRGQQVTLRCSSQSGHNTVSWYQQALGQGPQFIFQYYREEENGRGNFPPRFSGLQFPNYSSELNVNALELDDSALYLCASSLLGGDEQYFGPGTRLTVT.

V is TRBV6-5 and J is TRBJ2-1, with 13 nucleotides matching TRBD2. There are 16 residues in the CDR3. CDR1 and CDR2 from the germline V gene are MNHEY and SVGAGI. Trimming removed 0 bases from V and 7 bases from J; junction bases left unmatched: 3. The CDR3 DNA follows: TGTGCCAGCAGTTACTCAGGACTAGCGGGAGCTAATGAGCAGTTCTTC. Its protein is CASSYSGLAGANEQFF.

The chain couples TRBV19 to TRBJ1-1; D not resolved. The germline gives CDR1 LNHDA, CDR2 SQIVND (reference sequence). Trimming left V 7 bases short and J 5 bases short, with 8 bases between. This CDR3 is 11 amino acids long. The CDR3 here is CASTQRTEAFF. CDR3 DNA sequence: TGTGCCAGTACCCAGAGGACTGAAGCTTTCTTT. Full variable domain (rest looked up from reference TRBV19 and TRBJ1-1): DGGITQSPKYLFRKEGQNVTLSCEQNLNHDAMYWYRQDPGQGLRLIYYSQIVNDFQKGDIAEGYSVSREKKESFPLTVTSAQKNPTAFYLCASTQRTEAFFGQGTRLTVV.

The genes are TRBV5-6 and TRBJ1-2, with a possible D match to TRBD1 (6 bases). The germline V gene encodes CDR1 SGHDT and CDR2 YYEEEE. The CDR3 has 15 residues. V was pared by 4 bases and J by 0 bases, with 13 bases between. CDR3 coding DNA: TGTGCCAGCAGCGACCCGGGACAAACTAACTATGGCTACACCTTC. This codes for CASSDPGQTNYGYTF.

The J gene is TRBJ1-5, the V gene TRBV6-4, with 8 bases aligning to TRBD1. This CDR3 contains 15 residues. CDR1 MRHNA and CDR2 SNTAGT come from the germline V gene. Unmatched junction bases numbered 11, after V lost 6 bases and J lost 7 bases. The DNA of the CDR3 is TGTGCCAGCAGGAAGTTACAGGGGGGCGACCAGCCCCAGCATTTT. Translating gives CASRKLQGGDQPQHF.